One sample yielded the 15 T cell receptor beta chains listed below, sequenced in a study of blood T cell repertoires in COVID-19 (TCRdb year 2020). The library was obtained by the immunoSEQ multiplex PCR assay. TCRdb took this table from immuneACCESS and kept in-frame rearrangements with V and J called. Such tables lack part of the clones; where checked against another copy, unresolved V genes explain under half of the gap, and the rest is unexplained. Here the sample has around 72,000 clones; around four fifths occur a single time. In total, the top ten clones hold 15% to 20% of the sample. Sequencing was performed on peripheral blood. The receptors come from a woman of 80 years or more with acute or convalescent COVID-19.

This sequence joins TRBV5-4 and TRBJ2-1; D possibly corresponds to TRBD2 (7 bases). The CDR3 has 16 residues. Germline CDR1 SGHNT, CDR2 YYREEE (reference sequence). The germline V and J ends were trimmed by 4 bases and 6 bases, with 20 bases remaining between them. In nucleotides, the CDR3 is TGTGCCAGCAGCCCGTACCCAAGGGGGAGGGGCAATGAGCAGTTCTTC. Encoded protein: CASSPYPRGRGNEQFF.

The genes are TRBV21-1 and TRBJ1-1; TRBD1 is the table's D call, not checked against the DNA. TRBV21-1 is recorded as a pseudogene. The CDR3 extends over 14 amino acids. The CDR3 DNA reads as TGTGCCAGCAGCAAGCGACCCGGGACAGGGGAAGCTTTCTTT. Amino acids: CASSKRPGTGEAFF.

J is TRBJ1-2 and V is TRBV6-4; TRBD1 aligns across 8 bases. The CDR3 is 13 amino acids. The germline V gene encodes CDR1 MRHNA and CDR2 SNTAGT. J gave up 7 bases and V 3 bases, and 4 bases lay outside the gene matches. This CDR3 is CASSERQGSGYTF. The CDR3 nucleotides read TGTGCCAGCAGTGAACGACAGGGGTCTGGCTACACCTTC.

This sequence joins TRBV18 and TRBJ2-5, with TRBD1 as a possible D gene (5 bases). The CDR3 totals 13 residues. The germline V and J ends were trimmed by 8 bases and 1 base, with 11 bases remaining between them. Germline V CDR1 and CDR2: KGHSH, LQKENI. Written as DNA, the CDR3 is TGTGCCAGCAAACAGGCGAGCCAAGAGACCCAGTACTTC. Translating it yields CASKQASQETQYF.

The CDR3 nucleotides are TGTGCCATCAGTGGTCGGCAGGGGGTGAGCACTGAAGCTTTCTTT. This translates into CAISGRQGVSTEAFF. The V call is TRBV10-3, the J call TRBJ1-1; 7 bases are a match to TRBD1. The ends lost 4 bases at V and 4 bases at J; junction bases unmatched: 9. The CDR3 runs 15 residues. From germline, CDR1 is ENHRY and CDR2 SYGVKD.

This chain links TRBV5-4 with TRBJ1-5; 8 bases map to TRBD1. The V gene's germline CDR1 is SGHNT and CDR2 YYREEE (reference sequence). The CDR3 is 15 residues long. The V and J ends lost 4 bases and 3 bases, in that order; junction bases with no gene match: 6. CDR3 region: CASSIGTGNNQPQHF. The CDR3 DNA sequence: TGTGCCAGCAGCATCGGGACAGGTAACAATCAGCCCCAGCATTTT.

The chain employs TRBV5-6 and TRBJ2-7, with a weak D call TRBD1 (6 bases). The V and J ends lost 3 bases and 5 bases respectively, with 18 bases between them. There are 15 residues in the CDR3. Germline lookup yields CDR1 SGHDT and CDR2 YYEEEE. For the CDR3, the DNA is TGTGCCAGCAGCTCGGCCGGGACAAATGCCAACGAGCAGTACTTC. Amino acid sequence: CASSSAGTNANEQYF.

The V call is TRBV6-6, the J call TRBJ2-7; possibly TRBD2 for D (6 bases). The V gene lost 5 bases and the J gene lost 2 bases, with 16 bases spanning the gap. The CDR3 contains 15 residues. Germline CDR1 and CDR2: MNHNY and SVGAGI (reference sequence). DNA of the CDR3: TGTGCCAGCAGTAGATTAGGGACTGTGCCCTACGAGCAGTACTTC. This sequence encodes CASSRLGTVPYEQYF.

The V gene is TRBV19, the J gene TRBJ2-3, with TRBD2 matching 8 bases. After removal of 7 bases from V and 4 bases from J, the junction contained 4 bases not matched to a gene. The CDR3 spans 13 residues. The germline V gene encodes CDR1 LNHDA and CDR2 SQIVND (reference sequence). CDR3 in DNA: TGTGCCAGTACTATCGGGAGGGCAGATACGCAGTATTTT. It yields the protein CASTIGRADTQYF. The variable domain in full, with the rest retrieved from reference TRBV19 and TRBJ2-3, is DGGITQSPKYLFRKEGQNVTLSCEQNLNHDAMYWYRQDPGQGLRLIYYSQIVNDFQKGDIAEGYSVSREKKESFPLTVTSAQKNPTAFYLCASTIGRADTQYFGPGTRLTVL.

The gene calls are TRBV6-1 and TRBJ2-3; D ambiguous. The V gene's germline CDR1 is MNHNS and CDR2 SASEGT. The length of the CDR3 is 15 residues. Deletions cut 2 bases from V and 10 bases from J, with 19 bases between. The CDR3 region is CASSEQVGRTRAQYF. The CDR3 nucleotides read TGTGCCAGCAGTGAACAGGTCGGAAGAACCCGTGCGCAGTATTTT.

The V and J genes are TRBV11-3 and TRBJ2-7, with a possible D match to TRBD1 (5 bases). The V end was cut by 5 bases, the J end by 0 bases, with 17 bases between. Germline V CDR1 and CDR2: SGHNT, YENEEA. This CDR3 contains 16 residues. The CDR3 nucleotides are TGTGCCAGCAGCCTTGCCCTGACAGAGAGCTCCTACGAGCAGTACTTC. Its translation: CASSLALTESSYEQYF.

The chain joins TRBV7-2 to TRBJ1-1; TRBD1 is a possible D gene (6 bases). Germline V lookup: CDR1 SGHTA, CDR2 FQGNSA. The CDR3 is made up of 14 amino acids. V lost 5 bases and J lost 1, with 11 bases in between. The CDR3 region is CASSQGHANTEAFF. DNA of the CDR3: TGTGCCAGCAGCCAGGGACACGCGAACACTGAAGCTTTCTTT.

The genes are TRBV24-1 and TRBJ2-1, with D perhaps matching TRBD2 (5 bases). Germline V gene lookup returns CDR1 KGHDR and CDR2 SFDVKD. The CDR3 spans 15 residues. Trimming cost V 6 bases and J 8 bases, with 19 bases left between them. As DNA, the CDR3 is TGTGCCACCAGTCCCCCGGGATCCCAGTTCGATGAGCAGTTCTTC. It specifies CATSPPGSQFDEQFF.

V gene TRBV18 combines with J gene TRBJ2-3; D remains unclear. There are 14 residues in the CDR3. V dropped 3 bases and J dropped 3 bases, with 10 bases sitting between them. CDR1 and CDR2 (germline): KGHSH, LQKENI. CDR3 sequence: CASSPLGSTDTQYF. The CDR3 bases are TGTGCCAGCTCACCGCTCGGTAGTACAGATACGCAGTATTTT.

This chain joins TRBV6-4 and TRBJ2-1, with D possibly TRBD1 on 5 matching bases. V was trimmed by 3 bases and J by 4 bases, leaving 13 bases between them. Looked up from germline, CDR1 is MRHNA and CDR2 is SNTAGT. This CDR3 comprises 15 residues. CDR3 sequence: CASSESSGPYNEQFF. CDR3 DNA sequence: TGTGCCAGCAGTGAAAGCTCAGGGCCTTACAATGAGCAGTTCTTC.